Following are 20 T cell receptor beta chains from one sample sequenced in a study of cytomegalovirus exposure and HLA in healthy donors. This PCR relied on a set of 60 Vbeta primers and 13 Jbeta primers. Profiled with immunoSEQ multiplex PCR; TCRdb holds only in-frame clones, not every one. The sample holds roughly 100,000 clones; about 9.4% are singletons and the top ten take 5.5% to 7.5%. Sequenced: PBMCs. Receptor source: a man aged 40-55 years in good health and CMV-seropositive.

This clone was found a few times. As DNA, the CDR3 is TGTGCCTGCCCCGGGTCTTCCTCCTACAATGAGCAGTTCTTC. This encodes CACPGSSSYNEQFF. J is TRBJ2-1 and V is TRBV30; D not certain. The germline V gene has CDR1 GTSNPN and CDR2 SVGIG (reference sequence). This CDR3 has 14 amino acids. V was clipped by 6 bases and J by 0 bases, with 12 bases between them.

This sequence joins TRBV5-1 and TRBJ2-6; 7 nucleotides agree with TRBD1. The V gene's germline CDR1 is SGHRS and CDR2 YFSETQ. This CDR3 has 18 residues. With V trimmed by 0 bases and J by 0 bases, 6 bases remained unmatched. Written as DNA, the CDR3 is TGCGCCAGCAGCTTGGCCGGCTCAGGGGGCTCTGGGGCCAACGTCCTGACTTTC. Encoded protein: CASSLAGSGGSGANVLTF.

The rearrangement uses TRBV27 and TRBJ2-1, with D possibly matching TRBD2 (7 bases). The germline V gene has CDR1 MNHEY and CDR2 SMNVEV (reference sequence). The CDR3 is 16 residues long. The germline V and J ends were trimmed by 3 bases and 0 bases, with 12 bases remaining between them. CDR3 sequence reads: CASSLSGDISYNEQFF. The CDR3, as DNA: TGTGCCAGCAGTTTGAGCGGGGACATCTCCTACAATGAGCAGTTCTTC.

V and J are TRBV18 and TRBJ2-6; tentatively, D is TRBD1 (5 bases). Trimming left V 3 bases short and J 1 base short, with 7 bases between. The V gene's germline CDR1 is KGHSH and CDR2 LQKENI. This CDR3 contains 15 residues. CDR3 region: CASSPRGSGANVLTF. The CDR3 nucleotides are TGTGCCAGCTCACCTAGGGGTTCTGGGGCCAACGTCCTGACTTTC.

The V gene is TRBV7-9, the J gene TRBJ1-2; 10 bases agree with TRBD1. CDR1 and CDR2 (germline): SEHNR, FQNEAQ (reference sequence). This CDR3 is 13 amino acids long. Trimming at V came to 2 bases and at J to 8 bases, leaving 2 bases not matched to a gene. The CDR3 DNA is TGTGCCAGCAGCTTATCGACAGGGGGCGGCTACACCTTC. Amino acid sequence: CASSLSTGGGYTF.

The chain uses TRBV29-1 and TRBJ2-5, with D possibly being TRBD2 (7 bases). The J call may be mistaken, given a closer DNA end match to TRBJ2-7. CDR1 and CDR2 (germline): SQVTM, ANQGSEA. The CDR3 totals 14 residues. The CDR3 spells CSVESGQGGAEQYF. The CDR3 coding sequence is TGCAGCGTTGAATCAGGACAAGGGGGGGCCGAGCAGTACTTC.

The genes are TRBV6-1 and TRBJ2-1; 7 bases agree with TRBD2. V was clipped by 2 bases and J by 0 bases; unmatched bases: 10. From germline, CDR1 is MNHNS and CDR2 SASEGT. This CDR3 contains 18 residues. The CDR3 sequence: CASSENVGRGSSYNEQFF. The DNA for the CDR3 is TGTGCCAGCAGTGAAAACGTGGGGAGGGGTAGCTCCTACAATGAGCAGTTCTTC.

The table lists this clone with a few counts. This chain uses TRBV30 with TRBJ2-2, with D uncertain. Germline V gene sequence: CDR1 GTSNPN, CDR2 SVGIG (reference sequence). The CDR3 has 14 amino acids. V lost 0 bases, J lost 1 base, and 6 bases lay in between. CDR3 residues: CAWSVLLNTGELFF. In DNA, the CDR3 is TGTGCCTGGAGTGTACTGTTGAACACCGGGGAGCTGTTTTTT.

V gene TRBV18 combines with J gene TRBJ2-7, with D uncertain. Trimming took off 2 bases at V and 2 bases at J, with 7 bases between the two ends. Germline V gives CDR1 KGHSH, CDR2 LQKENI. The CDR3 has 13 amino acids. The CDR3: CASSPGLAYEQYF. DNA of the CDR3: TGTGCCAGCTCACCAGGCCTAGCCTACGAGCAGTACTTC.

This chain connects TRBV7-2 to TRBJ2-5; TRBD1 agrees at 7 bases. Germline assignment: CDR1 SGHTA and CDR2 FQGNSA. CDR3 length equals 15 residues. V trimming: 5 bases; J trimming: 2 bases; junction bases outside the gene matches: 8. CDR3 residues: CASSGDRASQETQYF. CDR3 nucleotides: TGTGCCAGCAGCGGTGACAGGGCCTCACAAGAGACCCAGTACTTC.

This clone was counted only a few times. The rearrangement links TRBV11-1 to TRBJ2-1; a weak D match, TRBD2 (5 bases). Trimming removed 7 bases from V and 9 bases from J, with 13 bases in between. The CDR3 extends over 12 amino acids. CDR1 SGHAT and CDR2 FQDESV come from the germline V gene (reference sequence). The CDR3 DNA reads TGTGCCAGCACTGGGTTTCGGGGTGAGCAGTTCTTC. Protein product: CASTGFRGEQFF.

The genes are TRBV19 and TRBJ2-5, with 9 bases matching TRBD1. With 6 bases clipped from V and 2 bases from J, the junction kept 13 bases outside the gene matches. Germline V gene data show CDR1 as LNHDA and CDR2 as SQIVND (reference sequence). This CDR3 has 17 residues. The CDR3 is CASSVIGGTGIQETQYF. CDR3 coding DNA: TGTGCCAGTAGCGTAATTGGGGGGACAGGGATTCAAGAGACCCAGTACTTC.

The chain has TRBV7-3 and TRBJ2-5, with D possibly matching TRBD2 (6 bases). Near its end, the DNA agrees better with TRBJ2-7, so the J call may be wrong. The germline V gene has CDR1 SGHTA and CDR2 FQGTGA. CDR3 size: 16 residues. CDR3 residues: CASSLEGGVGSYEQYF. The CDR3 DNA reads as TGTGCCAGCAGCTTAGAAGGCGGGGTGGGTTCCTACGAGCAGTACTTC.

This clone has only a few counts. Here the CDR3 reads CASSLDAGAGYEQYF. CDR3 in DNA: TGTGCCAGCAGCTTAGACGCGGGCGCAGGATACGAGCAGTACTTC. The chain is built from TRBV28 and TRBJ2-7; weak D call: TRBD2 (5 bases). V was shortened by 6 bases and J by 4 bases, with 19 bases between the two germline ends. The CDR3 runs to 15 residues. Germline CDR1 reads MDHEN; CDR2 reads SYDVKM.

The chain couples TRBV29-1 to TRBJ2-7; D uncertain. The CDR3 extends over 11 amino acids. V was clipped by 6 bases and J by 3 bases, with 9 bases between them. Per germline, CDR1 SQVTM and CDR2 ANQGSEA. CDR3 sequence reads: CSVRRHYEQYF. The CDR3 DNA is TGCAGCGTGAGAAGACACTACGAGCAGTACTTC.

This clone was recorded a few times. The CDR3 nucleotides are TGTGCCAGCAGTTACTCGAGCGGGAACCCCTACGAGCAGTACTTC. Protein: CASSYSSGNPYEQYF. The rearrangement joins TRBV6-5 to TRBJ2-7; TRBD2 matches at 7 bases. The germline CDR1 and CDR2 sequences are MNHEY and SVGAGI. The CDR3 has 15 amino acids. J gave up 2 bases and V 0 bases, and 4 bases lay outside the gene matches.

The V call is TRBV7-9, the J call TRBJ2-1, with D perhaps matching TRBD2 (6 bases). The CDR3 length is 15 residues. Trimming removed 1 base from V and 7 bases from J, with 14 bases in between. Germline V gene lookup returns CDR1 SEHNR and CDR2 FQNEAQ (reference sequence). CDR3: CASSLDPGGSNEQFF. The CDR3 coding sequence is TGTGCCAGCAGCTTAGACCCTGGAGGGAGTAATGAGCAGTTCTTC.

This clone showed up just a few times. The chain joins TRBV25-1 to TRBJ1-1, with a weak D call TRBD1 (6 bases). Trimming stripped 2 bases from V and 7 bases from J, with 11 bases between. This CDR3 contains 13 residues. Germline V CDR1 and CDR2: MGHDK, SYGVNS. The CDR3 sequence is CASSEARGSEAFF. CDR3 nucleotide sequence: TGTGCCAGCAGTGAAGCCAGGGGCAGTGAAGCTTTCTTT.

The gene calls are TRBV7-3 and TRBJ2-5; D possibly corresponds to TRBD1 (6 bases). Germline V gives CDR1 SGHTA, CDR2 FQGTGA. Trimming took 6 bases from V and 2 from J, leaving 16 bases between them. The CDR3 runs 15 residues. The CDR3 DNA is TGTGCCAGCAGTCCCCACCAGGGGAGTCAAGAGACCCAGTACTTC. Its protein product is CASSPHQGSQETQYF.

This clone was picked up a small number of times. For the CDR3, the DNA is TGTGCCAGCAGTACAGGGGGTGGGGCCAACGTCCTGACTTTC. It is translated as CASSTGGGANVLTF. V and J are TRBV6-1 and TRBJ2-6; 8 bases align to TRBD1. Germline trimming cut 5 bases from V and 3 bases from J; bases unmatched to any gene: 0. CDR3 length equals 14 residues. CDR1 and CDR2 from the germline V gene are MNHNS and SASEGT.